The present entry profiles one TCR beta chain with its context. These data are taken from a study of blood T cell repertoires in COVID-19. Study-wide context: The United States, Italy and Spain provided the acute and convalescent COVID-19 samples. PBMCs, B-cell-depleted T cells, or T cells provided the cDNA or gDNA that made up the material.

This CDR3 has 14 amino acids. Looked up from germline, CDR1 is SGHRS and CDR2 is YFSETQ. The V segment lost 4 bases and the J segment 14 bases; nucleotides outside the gene matches: 12. In the authors' methods: From reference gene primer amplification, estimates of nucleated cell counts were derived. TCRdb keeps only in-frame clones here, not all; method: immunoSEQ multiplex PCR. That table supplies the V and J calls and clone size; D and trimming were determined from the DNA. The sample yields about 83,000 clones, roughly nine tenths seen once. This clonotype originated in a woman aged 45-65 years with active or convalescent COVID-19. The sequenced sample consisted of peripheral blood. The chain carries TRBV5-1 and TRBJ1-2, with TRBD1 matching over 12 bases. The CDR3 coding sequence is TGCGCCAGCAGCGGTACCGGGACAGGGGGCTTTAGAACCTTC. As protein: CASSGTGTGGFRTF.